The 22 T cell receptor beta chains below all came from one sample that was sequenced in a study of identical twins (dated by TCRdb to about 2016). The library was obtained by 5' RACE. Sequencing used an Illumina HiSeq 2000. TCRdb reran the public reads through fastp at Q25 and MiXCR, keeping productive beta chains. Rows with a matching CDR3 protein are joined into one entry that keeps the most common DNA and genes. This sample lists about 810,000 distinct CDR3 sequences; 9% to 15% were detected once. The ten most abundant clones make up roughly 1.5% of the sample. The data also belong to a second study, concerning yellow fever vaccine responses in identical twins.

The sample consisted of PBMCs. The receptors stem from a woman younger than 35 in good health.

This clonotype occurred a few times. V gene TRBV7-9 combines with J gene TRBJ1-4, with D possibly TRBD1 on 5 matching bases. The CDR3 has 16 amino acids. Looked up from germline, CDR1 is SEHNR and CDR2 is FQNEAQ (reference sequence). The V end lost 5 bases, the J end lost 5 bases, and 18 bases lay between the germline ends. The CDR3 sequence: CASSISTGTTNEKLFF. As DNA, the CDR3 is TGTGCCAGCAGCATATCGACCGGGACGACAAATGAAAAACTGTTTTTT.

This clonotype was picked up a small number of times. V is TRBV10-3 and J is TRBJ2-7; TRBD2 matches 8 bases. The CDR3 has 15 amino acids. The germline CDR1 and CDR2 sequences are ENHRY and SYGVKD. With 5 bases clipped from V and 1 base from J, the junction kept 7 bases outside the gene matches. The CDR3 coding sequence is TGTGCCATCAGTTACGGGGCGGGAGGATCCTACGAGCAGTACTTC. This translates into CAISYGAGGSYEQYF.

This clonotype has more than one count but fewer than ten. The rearrangement links TRBV11-2 to TRBJ2-4; D is ambiguous. CDR1 is SGHAT, CDR2 FQNNGV, per germline. This CDR3 has 15 residues. Trimming left V 4 bases short and J 3 bases short, with 13 bases between. CDR3 in DNA: TGTGCCAGCAGCTCTGATCTAGTGGACAAAAACATTCAGTACTTC. It specifies CASSSDLVDKNIQYF.

This chain links TRBV10-3 with TRBJ2-3; possible D gene TRBD2, 6 bases. This CDR3 comprises 13 residues. The germline V gene has CDR1 ENHRY and CDR2 SYGVKD. V was trimmed by 3 bases and J by 6 bases, leaving 10 bases between them. CDR3 DNA: TGTGCCATCAGTGACGGGGGAGCCGATACGCAGTATTTT. It is translated as CAISDGGADTQYF.

This clonotype was seen more than once but under ten times. The rearrangement links TRBV27 to TRBJ1-1; TRBD1 might be the D (5 bases). This CDR3 spans 14 amino acids. The V end was cut by 5 bases, the J end by 4 bases, with 14 bases between. CDR1 and CDR2 from the germline V gene are MNHEY and SMNVEV (reference sequence). The CDR3 bases are TGTGCCAGCAGTCCGGGACTAATGGCCACTGAAGCTTTCTTT. Translation gives CASSPGLMATEAFF.

This clonotype came up many times. The rearrangement links TRBV28 to TRBJ1-5; possibly TRBD1 for D (6 bases). Germline values: CDR1 MDHEN, CDR2 SYDVKM. V lost 2 bases and J lost 3, with 11 bases in between. The length of the CDR3 is 15 residues. As DNA, the CDR3 is TGTGCCAGCAGTTTACCCACAGGGTTCAATCAGCCCCAGCATTTT. This codes for CASSLPTGFNQPQHF.

V gene TRBV6-5 combines with J gene TRBJ2-2, with 13 nucleotides matching TRBD2. The CDR3 runs 16 residues. From germline, CDR1 is MNHEY and CDR2 SVGAGI. V lost 1 base and J lost 4; bases outside the gene matches: 0. DNA of the CDR3: TGTGCCAGCAGTTACTGGACTAGCGGGGGCACCGGGGAGCTGTTTTTT. Translation: CASSYWTSGGTGELFF.

There are a few counts of this clonotype. The chain couples TRBV28 to TRBJ2-1, with D unclear. The CDR3 totals 12 residues. In germline, CDR1 is MDHEN, CDR2 SYDVKM. V was trimmed by 6 bases and J by 9 bases, leaving 12 bases between them. In DNA, the CDR3 is TGTGCCAGCAGCCGAATCTCTCCTGAGCAGTTCTTC. Amino acids: CASSRISPEQFF.

CDR3 residues: CASSKTGAGDTQYF. For the CDR3, the DNA is TGTGCCAGCAGCAAGACAGGGGCGGGAGATACGCAGTATTTT. V usage is TRBV7-7 and J usage is TRBJ2-3, with 8 positions matching TRBD1. Germline trimming cut 5 bases from V and 5 bases from J; bases unmatched to any gene: 6. Germline assignment: CDR1 SSHAT and CDR2 FNYEAQ (reference sequence). The CDR3 spans 14 residues.

This clonotype was seen only a few times. The chain carries TRBV11-2 and TRBJ2-4; weak D call: TRBD1 (6 bases). V lost 3 bases to trimming and J lost 1 base, with 10 bases between them. Looked up from germline, CDR1 is SGHAT and CDR2 is FQNNGV. The CDR3 is 15 amino acids. The CDR3 spells CASSLWGLAKNIQYF. In nucleotides, the CDR3 is TGTGCCAGCAGCTTGTGGGGGCTGGCCAAAAACATTCAGTACTTC.

The CDR3 nucleotides read TGTGCCAGCAGTGGATTAGCCAGCGGAGATACGCAGTATTTT. This codes for CASSGLASGDTQYF. The chain recombines TRBV2 with TRBJ2-3; D is possibly TRBD2 (5 bases). The V end was cut by 4 bases, the J end by 5 bases, with 13 bases between. The CDR3 sequence is 14 residues long. CDR1 and CDR2 from the germline V gene are SNHLY and FYNNEI.

The rearrangement uses TRBV28 and TRBJ2-3; 7 nucleotides line up with TRBD2. J lost 4 bases, V lost 8 bases, and 3 bases had no gene match. The germline V gene encodes CDR1 MDHEN and CDR2 SYDVKM. The CDR3 contains 12 residues. CDR3 DNA: TGTGCCAGCCTGGGGGGGTCAGATACGCAGTATTTT. The encoded protein is CASLGGSDTQYF.

The chain recombines TRBV12-3 or TRBV12-4 with TRBJ2-2; 9 nucleotides match TRBD1. The ends lost 7 bases at V and 4 bases at J; junction bases unmatched: 13. This CDR3 is built from 17 residues. This CDR3 reads CASIPDRGYSCTGELFF. CDR3 bases: TGTGCCAGCATCCCTGACAGGGGGTATTCTTGCACCGGGGAGCTGTTTTTT.

The CDR3 sequence: CSAPGQGSEKLFF. The CDR3 nucleotides are TGCAGTGCTCCCGGACAGGGTTCCGAAAAACTGTTTTTT. The chain links TRBV20-1 to TRBJ1-4, with 8 nucleotides matching TRBD1. Trimming cost V 5 bases and J 8 bases; bases outside gene matches: 7. Germline CDR1 reads DFQATT; CDR2 reads SNEGSKA (reference sequence). This CDR3 region has 13 residues.

The CDR3 nucleotides read TGCAGCGTTGAGATCCTGGGCACCAGCACAGATACGCAGTATTTT. Its protein is CSVEILGTSTDTQYF. The chain carries TRBV29-1 and TRBJ2-3; D is uncertain. CDR3 length: 15 residues. From germline, CDR1 is SQVTM and CDR2 ANQGSEA. Trimming removed 3 bases from V and 0 bases from J, with 13 bases in between.

This clonotype showed up many times. The genes are TRBV11-2 and TRBJ2-1; no clear D. Between the trimmed V and J ends, which lost 5 bases and 8 bases, there was a span of 16 bases. This CDR3 region has 14 residues. Germline V lookup: CDR1 SGHAT, CDR2 FQNNGV. CDR3 DNA: TGTGCCAGCAGCCTAGGGTCGGCAGGAGATGAGCAGTTCTTC. As protein: CASSLGSAGDEQFF.

The chain couples TRBV27 to TRBJ2-7, with 7 bases aligning to TRBD1. Germline trimming cut 6 bases from V and 5 bases from J; bases unmatched to any gene: 10. This CDR3 is built from 14 residues. Germline CDR1 is MNHEY and CDR2 is SMNVEV (reference sequence). The CDR3 DNA reads as TGTGCCAGCAGCCGACAGACAGGGACCCACGAGCAGTACTTC. Translation gives CASSRQTGTHEQYF.

The sample holds many counts of this clonotype. This rearrangement joins TRBV4-2 to TRBJ2-1; 10 bases are shared with TRBD2. With V trimmed by 0 bases and J by 8 bases, 7 bases remained unmatched. The germline V gene encodes CDR1 LGHNA and CDR2 YNFKEQ. This CDR3 comprises 16 residues. CDR3 residues: CASSQERSSGGDEQFF. CDR3 coding DNA: TGTGCCAGCAGCCAAGAACGGTCTAGCGGGGGCGATGAGCAGTTCTTC.

This clonotype has just a few counts. V and J are TRBV6-5 and TRBJ2-2; 7 bases align to TRBD1. Trimming removed 0 bases from V and 6 bases from J; junction bases left unmatched: 7. The CDR3 is 16 residues long. Germline V lookup: CDR1 MNHEY, CDR2 SVGAGI. This CDR3 is CASSYSGQTGAGELFF. CDR3 nucleotides: TGTGCCAGCAGTTACTCGGGACAGACTGGCGCCGGGGAGCTGTTTTTT.

This clonotype has a handful of counts. The rearrangement uses TRBV6-4 and TRBJ2-1; weak D call: TRBD2 (5 bases). From germline, CDR1 is MRHNA and CDR2 SNTAGT. The CDR3 spans 14 residues. The germline V and J ends were trimmed by 4 bases and 8 bases, with 15 bases remaining between them. CDR3 sequence reads: CASSGSGGPDEQFF. CDR3 DNA: TGTGCCAGCAGTGGATCAGGAGGCCCCGATGAGCAGTTCTTC.

This clonotype was observed a handful of times. The gene calls are TRBV12-3 or TRBV12-4 and TRBJ2-5, with 7 nucleotides matching TRBD1. The CDR3 is 15 amino acids. V lost 4 bases to trimming and J lost 2 bases; unmatched junction nucleotides: 7. Here the CDR3 reads CASSSSGTAQETQYF. The CDR3 DNA follows: TGTGCCAGCAGTTCTAGTGGGACAGCACAAGAGACCCAGTACTTC.

This clonotype was observed a handful of times. The V gene is TRBV7-6, the J gene TRBJ1-3; D call uncertain. Germline values: CDR1 SGHVS, CDR2 FNYEAQ. CDR3 length: 16 amino acids. V lost 0 bases, J lost 2 bases, and 11 bases lay in between. CDR3 nucleotide sequence: TGTGCCAGCAGCTTAGCGCTCGCTACAACTGGAAACACCATATATTTT. Its protein is CASSLALATTGNTIYF. The full variable domain, its missing parts supplied by reference TRBV7-6 and TRBJ1-3, is GAGVSQSPRYKVTKRGQDVALRCDPISGHVSLYWYRQALGQGPEFLTYFNYEAQQDKSGLPNDRFSAERPEGSISTLTIQRTEQRDSAMYRCASSLALATTGNTIYFGEGSWLTVV.